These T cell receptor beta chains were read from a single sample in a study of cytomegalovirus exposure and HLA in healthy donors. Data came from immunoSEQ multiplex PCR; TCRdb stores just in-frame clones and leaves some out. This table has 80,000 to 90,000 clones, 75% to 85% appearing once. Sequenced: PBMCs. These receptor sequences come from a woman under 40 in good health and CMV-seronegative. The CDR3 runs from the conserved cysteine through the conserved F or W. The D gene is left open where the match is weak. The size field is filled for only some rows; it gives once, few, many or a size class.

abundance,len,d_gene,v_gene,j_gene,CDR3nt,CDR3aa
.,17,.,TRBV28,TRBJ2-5,TGTGCCAGCAGGCCCCAGGGTCCGTGGTTAATAGAAGAGACCCAGTACTTC,CASRPQGPWLIEETQYF
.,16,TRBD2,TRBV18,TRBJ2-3,TGTGCCAGCTCACCACCTACTAGCGGGGGGCATGGTACGCAGTATTTT,CASSPPTSGGHGTQYF
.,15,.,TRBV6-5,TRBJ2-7,TGTGCCAGCAGTTACTCGAAACAGAATTACTACGAGCAGTACTTC,CASSYSKQNYYEQYF
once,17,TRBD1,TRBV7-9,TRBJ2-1,TGTTCCAGCAGCCCGCTATTCCGGGACAGGTTCGACAATGAGCAGTTCTTC,CSSSPLFRDRFDNEQFF
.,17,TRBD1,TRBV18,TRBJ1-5,TGTGCCAGCTCGCCCAGGACAGGGGGCGTCGGCAATCAGCCCCAGCATTTT,CASSPRTGGVGNQPQHF
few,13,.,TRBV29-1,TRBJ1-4,TGCAGCGTTGTCTGGCGGGGTAATGAAAAACTGTTTTTT,CSVVWRGNEKLFF
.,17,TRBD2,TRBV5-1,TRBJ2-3,TGCGCCAGCAGCTTGGAACGGGCTAGCGGGATCACAGATACGCAGTATTTT,CASSLERASGITDTQYF
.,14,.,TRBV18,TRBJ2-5,TGTGCCAGCTCACCCGGACAGATGGGAGAGACCCAGTACTTC,CASSPGQMGETQYF
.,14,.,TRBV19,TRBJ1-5,TGTGCCAGTAGTGGGCAGGCAGGCAATCAGCCCCAGCATTTT,CASSGQAGNQPQHF
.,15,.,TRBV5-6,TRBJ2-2,TGTGCCAGCAGCTTGGGGACTATAAACACCGGGGAGCTGTTTTTT,CASSLGTINTGELFF
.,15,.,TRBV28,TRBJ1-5,TGTGCCAGCAGTTTATCGCGGGAATACAATCAGCCCCAGCATTTT,CASSLSREYNQPQHF
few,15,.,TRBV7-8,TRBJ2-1,TGTGCCAGCAGCTCAGGGGGGTCTACATGGAATGAGCAGTTCTTC,CASSSGGSTWNEQFF
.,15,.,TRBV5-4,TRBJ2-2,TGTGCCAGCAGCTTGGTCGGGGCGAACACCGGGGAGCTGTTTTTT,CASSLVGANTGELFF
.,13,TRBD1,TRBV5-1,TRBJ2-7,TGCGCCAAAACGGACAGGGGGCGATACGAGCAGTACTTC,CAKTDRGRYEQYF
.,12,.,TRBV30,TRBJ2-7,TGTGCCTGGAGCGATAGACTTCACGAGCAGTACTTC,CAWSDRLHEQYF
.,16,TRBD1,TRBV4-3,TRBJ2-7,TGCGCCAGCAGCCAAGAAGGGACAGGACAAGCCTACGAGCAGTACTTC,CASSQEGTGQAYEQYF
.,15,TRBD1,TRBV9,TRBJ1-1,TGTGCCAGCAGCGCACAGGGGAGTTTGAACACTGAAGCTTTCTTT,CASSAQGSLNTEAFF
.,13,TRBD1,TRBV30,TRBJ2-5,TGTGCCTGGAGTTTACAGGGGCAAGAGACCCAGTACTTC,CAWSLQGQETQYF
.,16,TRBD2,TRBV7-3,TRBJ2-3,TGTGCCAGCAGTATATCTAGCGGGGGAAGCACAGATACGCAGTATTTT,CASSISSGGSTDTQYF
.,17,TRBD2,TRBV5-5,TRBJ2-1,TGTGCCAGCAGCCCAGTTCGGACTAGCGGAGGGTACAATGAGCAGTTCTTC,CASSPVRTSGGYNEQFF
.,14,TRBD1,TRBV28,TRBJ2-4,TGTGCCAGCAGGGAGGACAGGGGGCCTAACATTCAGTACTTC,CASREDRGPNIQYF
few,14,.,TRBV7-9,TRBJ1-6,TGTGCCAGCAGCTTAGCGGCAGGGAATTCACCCCTCCACTTT,CASSLAAGNSPLHF
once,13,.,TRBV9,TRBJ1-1,TGTGCCAGCAGCCGAAGCCTTGAACCTGAAGCTTTCTTT,CASSRSLEPEAFF
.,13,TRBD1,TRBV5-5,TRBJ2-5,TGTGCCAGCATCCGGACAGGGTTGGAGACCCAGTACTTC,CASIRTGLETQYF
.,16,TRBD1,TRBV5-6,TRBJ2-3,TGTGCCAGCAGCACCACCGGGACAGGGACCACAGATACGCAGTATTTT,CASSTTGTGTTDTQYF
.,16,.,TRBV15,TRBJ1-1,TGTGCCACCAGCAGAGATTTTAGGGGCTCGAACACTGAAGCTTTCTTT,CATSRDFRGSNTEAFF
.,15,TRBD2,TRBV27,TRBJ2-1,TGTGCCAGCAGTGGGCGGGAGAGGTCCTACAATGAGCAGTTCTTC,CASSGRERSYNEQFF
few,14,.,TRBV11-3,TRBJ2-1,TGTGCCAGCAGCTTAGCGGGAATGGTAAATGAGCAGTTCTTC,CASSLAGMVNEQFF
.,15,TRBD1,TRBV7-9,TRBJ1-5,TGTGCCAGCAGCACACGGGACAGGAATGGTCAGCCCCAGCATTTT,CASSTRDRNGQPQHF
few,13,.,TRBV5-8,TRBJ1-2,TGTGCCAGCAGCTTGAAAGGGGGCTATGGCTACACCTTC,CASSLKGGYGYTF
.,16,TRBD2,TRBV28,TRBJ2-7,TGTGCCAGCAGTCCGATCCGCGCGGGAGGCTCCTACGAGCAGTACTTC,CASSPIRAGGSYEQYF
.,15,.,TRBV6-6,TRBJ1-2,TGTGCCAGCAGTTACTCGAGCCAGGGGATCTATGGCTACACCTTC,CASSYSSQGIYGYTF
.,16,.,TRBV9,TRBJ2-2,TGTGCCAGCAGCGTAGATTTGGGTAGCGTCACCGGGGAGCTGTTTTTT,CASSVDLGSVTGELFF
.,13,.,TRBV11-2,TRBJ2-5,TGTGCCAGCAGCCCCGGGGTCCAAGAGACCCAGTACTTC,CASSPGVQETQYF
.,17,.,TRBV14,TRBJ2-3,TGTGCCAGCAGCTCGGGGGTCGTGACCAGTTCCACAGATACGCAGTATTTT,CASSSGVVTSSTDTQYF
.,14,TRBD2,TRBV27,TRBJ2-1,TGTGCCAGCAGTTTCGGACTAGCGGACAATGAGCAGTTCTTC,CASSFGLADNEQFF
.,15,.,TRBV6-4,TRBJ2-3,TGTGCCAGCAGTGCCGGTAGCGGAGACACAGATACGCAGTATTTT,CASSAGSGDTDTQYF
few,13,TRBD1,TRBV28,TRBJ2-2,TGTGCCAGCCTGGGACAGTCCACCGGGGAGCTGTTTTTT,CASLGQSTGELFF
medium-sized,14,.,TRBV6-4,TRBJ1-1,TGTGCCAGCAGCGCGGACAGTTCCGTCACTGAAGCTTTCTTT,CASSADSSVTEAFF
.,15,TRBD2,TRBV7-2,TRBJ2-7,TGTGCCAGCAGGGCGACTAGCGGGAGGGGTCACGAGCAGTACTTC,CASRATSGRGHEQYF
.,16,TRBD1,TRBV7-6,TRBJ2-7,TGTGCCAGCAGCTTAGCCGTGGGGACAGGTTTCCACGAGCAGTACTTC,CASSLAVGTGFHEQYF
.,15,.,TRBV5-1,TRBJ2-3,TGCGCCAGCAGCCCGTTGGTCCAGAATCCAGATACGCAGTATTTT,CASSPLVQNPDTQYF
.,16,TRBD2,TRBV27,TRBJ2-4,TGTGCCAGCAGTCCGGGACTAGGCCTAGCCAAAAACATTCAGTACTTC,CASSPGLGLAKNIQYF
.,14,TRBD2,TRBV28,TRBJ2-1,TGTGCCAGCACCCCGGGACTAGCGTCCCATGAGCAGTTCTTC,CASTPGLASHEQFF
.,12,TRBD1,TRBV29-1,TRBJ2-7,TGCAGCGTGTACGGGACAGGGTACGAGCAGTACTTC,CSVYGTGYEQYF
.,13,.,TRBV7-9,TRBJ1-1,TGTGCCAGCAGCTTAAATCCAGGAGGTGAAGCTTTCTTT,CASSLNPGGEAFF
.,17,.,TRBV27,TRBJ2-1,TGTGCCAGCAGTTTAAGTGGCAGGGTGACAGCCTACAATGAGCAGTTCTTC,CASSLSGRVTAYNEQFF
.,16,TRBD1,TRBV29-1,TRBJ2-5,TGCAGCGTTGATTCTCCCCTTACAGGGGCCCAAGAGACCCAGTACTTC,CSVDSPLTGAQETQYF
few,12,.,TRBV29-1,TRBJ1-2,TGCAGCGTTGGTGGAGGGACCTATGGCTACACCTTC,CSVGGGTYGYTF
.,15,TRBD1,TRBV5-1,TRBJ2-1,TGCGCCAGCAGCTCTCTTCCGGGACAGGGGGCTGAGCAGTTCTTC,CASSSLPGQGAEQFF
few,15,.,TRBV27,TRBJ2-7,TGTGCCAGCAGTGTCGACCTTACGGGGGGCTCGGAGCAGTACTTC,CASSVDLTGGSEQYF
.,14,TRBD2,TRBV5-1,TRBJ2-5,TGCGCCAGCACTAGCGGTGAAGTCCAAGAGACCCAGTACTTC,CASTSGEVQETQYF
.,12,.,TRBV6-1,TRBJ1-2,TGTGCCAGCGAGGGGGTGGGGTATGGCTACACCTTC,CASEGVGYGYTF
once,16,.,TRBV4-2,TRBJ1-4,TGTGCCAGCAGCCAAGGAGTGGTGGGGGCGCAGGAAAAACTGTTTTTT,CASSQGVVGAQEKLFF
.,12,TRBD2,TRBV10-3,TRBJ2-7,TGTGCCATCAGTCCGCGGGGGTACGAGCAGTACTTC,CAISPRGYEQYF
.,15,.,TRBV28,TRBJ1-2,TGTGCCAGCAGTTTATCAAACAGGGACAACTATGGCTACACCTTC,CASSLSNRDNYGYTF
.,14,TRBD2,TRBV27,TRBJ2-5,TGTGCCAGCAGTTCGCTAGCGGGGGAAGAGACCCAGTACTTC,CASSSLAGEETQYF
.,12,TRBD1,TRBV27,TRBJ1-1,TGTGCCAGCAGTTCGACAGGGGGGGAAGCTTTCTTT,CASSSTGGEAFF
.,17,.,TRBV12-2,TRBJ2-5,TGTGCAAGTCGCCCCTCCTCCGATGGCCTAGCGGAAGAGACCCAGTACTTC,CASRPSSDGLAEETQYF
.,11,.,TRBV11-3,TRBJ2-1,TGTGCCAGCAGCCGCGGGGATGAGCAGTTCTTC,CASSRGDEQFF